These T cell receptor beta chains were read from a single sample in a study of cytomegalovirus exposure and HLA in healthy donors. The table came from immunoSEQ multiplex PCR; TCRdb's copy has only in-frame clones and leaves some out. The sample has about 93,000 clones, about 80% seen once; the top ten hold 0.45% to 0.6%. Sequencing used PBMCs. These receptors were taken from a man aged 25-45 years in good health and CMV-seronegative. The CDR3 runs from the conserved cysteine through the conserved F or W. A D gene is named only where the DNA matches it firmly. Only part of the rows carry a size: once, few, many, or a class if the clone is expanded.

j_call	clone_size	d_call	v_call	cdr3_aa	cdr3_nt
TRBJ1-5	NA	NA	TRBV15	CATSPLDSKNQPQHF	TGTGCCACCAGCCCTCTAGACAGTAAAAATCAGCCCCAGCATTTT
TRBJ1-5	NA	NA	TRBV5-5	CASSLDSYSNQPQHF	TGTGCCAGCAGCTTAGACAGTTATAGCAATCAGCCCCAGCATTTT
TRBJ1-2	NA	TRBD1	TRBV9	CASSTGQGVNYGYTF	TGTGCCAGCAGTACGGGACAGGGGGTGAACTATGGCTACACCTTC
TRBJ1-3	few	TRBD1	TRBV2	CASSRGQGLPGNTIYF	TGTGCCAGCAGTCGCGGACAGGGGTTACCTGGAAACACCATATATTTT
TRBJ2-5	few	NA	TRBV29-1	CSVDPGETQYF	TGCAGCGTTGATCCAGGAGAGACCCAGTACTTC
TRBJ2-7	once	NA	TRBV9	CASSTTDISYEQYF	TGTGCCAGCAGCACTACGGACATCTCCTACGAGCAGTACTTC
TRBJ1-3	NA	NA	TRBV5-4	CASSLQSSGNTIYF	TGTGCCAGCAGCTTACAGAGCTCTGGAAACACCATATATTTT
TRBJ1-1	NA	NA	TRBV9	CASSDPGPRDLLNTEAFF	TGTGCCAGCAGTGATCCAGGCCCCCGAGACCTTTTGAACACTGAAGCTTTCTTT
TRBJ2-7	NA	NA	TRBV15	CATSRDQLLGGGYEQYF	TGTGCCACCAGCAGAGATCAACTCCTGGGAGGTGGATACGAGCAGTACTTC
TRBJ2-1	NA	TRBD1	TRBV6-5	CASSQQGGEQFF	TGTGCCAGCAGCCAACAGGGGGGTGAGCAGTTCTTC
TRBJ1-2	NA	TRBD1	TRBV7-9	CASSWTGGPDYGYTF	TGTGCCAGCAGCTGGACAGGGGGGCCGGACTATGGCTACACCTTC
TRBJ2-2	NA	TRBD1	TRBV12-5	CASGLGDRDGTGELFF	TGTGCTAGTGGTTTGGGGGACAGGGATGGCACCGGGGAGCTGTTTTTT
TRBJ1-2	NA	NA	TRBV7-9	CSSSISYGYTF	TGTTCCAGCAGCATCTCCTATGGCTACACCTTC
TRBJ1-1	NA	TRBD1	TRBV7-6	CASSLQGERTEAFF	TGTGCCAGCAGCCTACAGGGGGAGAGGACTGAAGCTTTCTTT
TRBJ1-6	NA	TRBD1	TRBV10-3	CAIRRTGDGSPLHF	TGTGCCATCAGGCGGACAGGGGATGGTTCACCCCTCCACTTT
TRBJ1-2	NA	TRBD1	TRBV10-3	CAIRIGQGDYGYTF	TGTGCCATCAGGATAGGACAGGGCGACTATGGCTACACCTTC
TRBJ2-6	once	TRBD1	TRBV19	CASSHSQGARGANVLTF	TGTGCCAGTAGCCACTCTCAGGGGGCGCGGGGGGCCAACGTCCTGACTTTC
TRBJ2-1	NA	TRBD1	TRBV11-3	CASSLGTGQFF	TGTGCCAGCAGCTTGGGGACAGGGCAGTTCTTC
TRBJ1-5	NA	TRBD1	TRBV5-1	CASSLEGAPNQPQHF	TGCGCCAGCAGCTTGGAGGGGGCCCCCAATCAGCCCCAGCATTTT
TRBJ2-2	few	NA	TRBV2	CASSVPAGVVGTGELFF	TGTGCCAGCAGCGTCCCCGCCGGAGTGGTAGGAACCGGGGAGCTGTTTTTT
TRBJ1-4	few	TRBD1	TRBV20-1	CSAEGQLKLFF	TGCAGTGCCGAGGGACAGTTAAAACTGTTTTTT
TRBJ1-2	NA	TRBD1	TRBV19	CASDDREYGYTF	TGTGCCAGTGACGACAGGGAGTATGGCTACACCTTC
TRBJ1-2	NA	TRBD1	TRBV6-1	CASSRDRVGYGYTF	TGTGCCAGCAGTCGCGACAGGGTTGGCTATGGCTACACCTTC
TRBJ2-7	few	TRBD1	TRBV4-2	CASSRGQGDYEQYF	TGTGCCAGCAGCCGGGGACAGGGCGACTACGAGCAGTACTTC
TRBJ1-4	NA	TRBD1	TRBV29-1	CSVELSGQGYEKLFF	TGCAGCGTTGAGCTGTCCGGACAGGGGTACGAAAAACTGTTTTTT
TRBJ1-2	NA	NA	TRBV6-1	CASRETAWVNGYTF	TGTGCCAGCAGGGAGACAGCCTGGGTAAATGGCTACACCTTC
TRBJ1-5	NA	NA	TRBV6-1	CASGEKWGSQPQHF	TGTGCCAGCGGGGAGAAGTGGGGTAGTCAGCCCCAGCATTTT
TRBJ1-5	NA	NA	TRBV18	CASSPRGQRNQPQHF	TGTGCCAGCTCACCACGAGGGCAGCGCAATCAGCCCCAGCATTTT
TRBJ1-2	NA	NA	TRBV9	CASSPGDLAHGYTF	TGTGCCAGCAGCCCAGGTGACCTGGCCCATGGCTACACCTTC
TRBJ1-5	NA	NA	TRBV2	CASSEARISNQPQHF	TGTGCCAGCAGTGAAGCGCGGATTAGCAATCAGCCCCAGCATTTT
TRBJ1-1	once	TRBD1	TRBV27	CASSITGTEAEAFF	TGTGCCAGCAGTATCACCGGGACAGAAGCTGAAGCTTTCTTT
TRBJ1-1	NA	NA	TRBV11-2	CASSLGGVRTEAFF	TGTGCCAGCAGCTTGGGAGGTGTAAGGACTGAAGCTTTCTTT
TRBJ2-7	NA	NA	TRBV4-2	CASSQDGYRGADRPSYEQYF	TGTGCCAGCAGCCAAGATGGGTATCGGGGAGCAGACAGGCCCTCCTACGAGCAGTACTTC
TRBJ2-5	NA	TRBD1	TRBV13	CASSFTTGGPAQYF	TGTGCCAGCAGCTTTACGACAGGGGGACCGGCCCAGTACTTC
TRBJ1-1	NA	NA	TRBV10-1	CASTANRNTEAFF	TGCGCCAGCACTGCTAACAGGAACACTGAAGCTTTCTTT
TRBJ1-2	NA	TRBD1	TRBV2	CASSLGDSTNYGYTF	TGTGCCAGCAGCCTAGGGGACAGCACTAACTATGGCTACACCTTC
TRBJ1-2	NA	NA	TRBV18	CASSPTAGESHGYTF	TGTGCCAGCTCACCAACCGCAGGGGAATCTCATGGCTACACCTTC
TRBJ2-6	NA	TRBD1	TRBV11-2	CASSLAPGQDFSGANVLTF	TGTGCCAGCAGCTTAGCACCCGGACAGGATTTCTCTGGGGCCAACGTCCTGACTTTC
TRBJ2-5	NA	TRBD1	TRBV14	CASSQARGTGEGTQYF	TGTGCCAGCAGCCAAGCAAGGGGGACAGGGGAAGGGACCCAGTACTTC
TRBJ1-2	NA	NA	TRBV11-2	CASSLGAGGDYTF	TGTGCCAGCAGCTTAGGGGCGGGGGGCGACTACACCTTC
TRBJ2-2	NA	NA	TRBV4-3	CASSLNFAGLGTGELFF	TGCGCCAGCAGCCTGAACTTTGCGGGGCTGGGGACCGGGGAGCTGTTTTTT
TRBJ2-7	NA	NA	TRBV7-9	CASRGSFSSYEQYF	TGTGCCAGCAGGGGCAGCTTCTCCTCCTACGAGCAGTACTTC
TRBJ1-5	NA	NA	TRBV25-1	CASTPNGGTGSNQPQHF	TGTGCCAGCACCCCTAATGGGGGGACGGGGAGCAATCAGCCCCAGCATTTT
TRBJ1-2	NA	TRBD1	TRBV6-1	CASSEAEDRGYYGYTF	TGTGCCAGCAGTGAAGCGGAGGACAGGGGATACTATGGCTACACCTTC
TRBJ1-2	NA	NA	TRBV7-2	CASSLGSGEGYTF	TGTGCCAGCAGCTTAGGGTCAGGGGAAGGCTACACCTTC
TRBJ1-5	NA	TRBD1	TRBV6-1	CASRRQGIYQPQHF	TGTGCCAGCAGAAGACAGGGAATATATCAGCCCCAGCATTTT
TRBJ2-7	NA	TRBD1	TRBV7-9	CASSSPTGYPYEQYF	TGTGCCAGCAGCTCCCCGACAGGGTATCCCTACGAGCAGTACTTC
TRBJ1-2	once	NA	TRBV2	CASREGSGGGYGYTF	TGTGCCAGCAGAGAAGGTTCAGGCGGGGGCTATGGCTACACCTTC
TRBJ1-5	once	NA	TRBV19	CASSIISQPQHF	TGTGCCAGTAGTATAATCAGTCAGCCCCAGCATTTT
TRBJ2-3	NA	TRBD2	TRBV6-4	CASSGGRETDTQYF	TGTGCCAGCAGTGGCGGGAGGGAGACAGATACGCAGTATTTT